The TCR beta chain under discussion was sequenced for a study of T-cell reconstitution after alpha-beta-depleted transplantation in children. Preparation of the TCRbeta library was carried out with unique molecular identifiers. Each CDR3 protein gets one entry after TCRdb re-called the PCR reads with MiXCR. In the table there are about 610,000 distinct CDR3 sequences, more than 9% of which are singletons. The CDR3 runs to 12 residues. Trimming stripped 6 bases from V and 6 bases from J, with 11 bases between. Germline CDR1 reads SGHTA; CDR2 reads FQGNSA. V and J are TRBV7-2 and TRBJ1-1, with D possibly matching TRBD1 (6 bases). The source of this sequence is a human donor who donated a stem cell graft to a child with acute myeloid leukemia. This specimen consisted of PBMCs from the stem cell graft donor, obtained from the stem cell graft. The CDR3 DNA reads TGTGCCAGCAGTCGACAGGCCGCTGAAGCTTTCTTT. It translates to CASSRQAAEAFF.